The clone carrying this TCR beta chain showed up just a few times. Antigen: not known. This sample stems from a study of cytomegalovirus exposure and HLA in healthy donors. CDR3 size: 15 residues. Germline values: CDR1 MGHRA, CDR2 YSYEKL. Trimming took 0 bases from V and 4 from J; bases not matched to a gene: 4. Study-level results: Several V segments, TRBV6-2 and TRBV6-3 among them, could not be told apart and were dropped.

PCR involved 60 Vbeta and 13 Jbeta primers. The method was immunoSEQ multiplex PCR; TCRdb's version includes in-frame clones alone and lacks a portion of them. The sample consists of 150,000 to 200,000 clones, over 60% of them appearing once. The source material was PBMCs. The V gene is TRBV4-1, the J gene TRBJ2-7, with 9 bases matching TRBD1. The sequence derives from a woman aged 40 to 50 in good health and CMV-seronegative. The DNA of the CDR3 is TGCGCCAGCAGCCAAGAGGGGACAGGGATATACGAGCAGTACTTC. It translates to CASSQEGTGIYEQYF.